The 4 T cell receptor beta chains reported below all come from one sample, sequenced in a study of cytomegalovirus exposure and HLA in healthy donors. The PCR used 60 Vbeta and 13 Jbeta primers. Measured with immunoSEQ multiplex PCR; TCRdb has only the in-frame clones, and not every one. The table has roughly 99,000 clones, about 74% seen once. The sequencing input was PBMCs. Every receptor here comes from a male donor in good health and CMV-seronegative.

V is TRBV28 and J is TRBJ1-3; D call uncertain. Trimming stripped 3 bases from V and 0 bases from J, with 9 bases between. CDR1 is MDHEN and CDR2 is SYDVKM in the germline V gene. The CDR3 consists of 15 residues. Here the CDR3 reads CASSFLRLSGNTIYF. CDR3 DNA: TGTGCCAGCAGTTTTCTTCGTCTCTCTGGAAACACCATATATTTT. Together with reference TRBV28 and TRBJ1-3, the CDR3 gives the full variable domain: DVKVTQSSRYLVKRTGEKVFLECVQDMDHENMFWYRQDPGLGLRLIYFSYDVKMKEKGDIPEGYSVSREKKERFSLILESASTNQTSMYLCASSFLRLSGNTIYFGEGSWLTVV.

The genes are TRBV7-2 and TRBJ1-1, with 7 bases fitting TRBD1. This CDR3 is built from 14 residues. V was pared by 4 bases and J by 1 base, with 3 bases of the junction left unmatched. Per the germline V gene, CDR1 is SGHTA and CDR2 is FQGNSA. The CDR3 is CASSYGTENTEAFF. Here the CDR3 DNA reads TGTGCCAGCAGCTATGGGACAGAGAACACTGAAGCTTTCTTT.

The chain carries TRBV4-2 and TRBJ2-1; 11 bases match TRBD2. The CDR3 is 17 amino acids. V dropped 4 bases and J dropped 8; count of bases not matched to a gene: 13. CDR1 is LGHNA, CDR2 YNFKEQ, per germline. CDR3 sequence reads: CASSRSRRTSGFHEQFF. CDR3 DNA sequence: TGTGCCAGCAGCCGATCAAGGAGGACTAGCGGGTTCCATGAGCAGTTCTTC.

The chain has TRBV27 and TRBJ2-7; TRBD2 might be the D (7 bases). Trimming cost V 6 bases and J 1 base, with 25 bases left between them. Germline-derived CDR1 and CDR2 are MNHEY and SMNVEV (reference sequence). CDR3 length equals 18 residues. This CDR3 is CASRRGGTFVLDSYEQYF. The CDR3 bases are TGTGCCAGCAGGAGGGGGGGCACCTTTGTTCTAGATTCCTACGAGCAGTACTTC.